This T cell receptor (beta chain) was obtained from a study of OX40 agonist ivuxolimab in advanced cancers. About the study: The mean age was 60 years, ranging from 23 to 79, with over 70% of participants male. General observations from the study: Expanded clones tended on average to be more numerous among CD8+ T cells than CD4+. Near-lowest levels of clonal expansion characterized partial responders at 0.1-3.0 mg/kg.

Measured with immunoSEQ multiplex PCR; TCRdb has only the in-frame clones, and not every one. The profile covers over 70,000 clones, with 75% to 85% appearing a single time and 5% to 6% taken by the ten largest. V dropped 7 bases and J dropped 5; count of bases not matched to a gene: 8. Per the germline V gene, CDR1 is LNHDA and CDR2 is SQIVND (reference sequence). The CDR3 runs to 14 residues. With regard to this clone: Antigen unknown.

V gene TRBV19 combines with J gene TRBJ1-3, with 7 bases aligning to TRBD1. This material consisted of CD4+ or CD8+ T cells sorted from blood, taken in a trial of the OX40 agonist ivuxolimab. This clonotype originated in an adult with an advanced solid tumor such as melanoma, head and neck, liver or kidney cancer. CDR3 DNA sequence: TGTGCCAGTACCACAGGGGTCCTGAGAAACACCATATATTTT. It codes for CASTTGVLRNTIYF.